Below are 3 T cell receptor beta chains sequenced from a single sample in a study of blood T cells in healthy people across ages. For the second PCR, which ran for roughly 7 to 11 cycles, a sample-barcoded 5' primer and a J-beta primer mix were used. TCRdb reprocessed the 5' RACE reads via MiXCR and lists one record per CDR3 protein. The table shows 780,000 or so distinct CDR3 sequences, with less than 70% occurring only once. Sequenced input: blood. The origin of the receptors is a man older than 75 in good health.

J is TRBJ2-7 and V is TRBV6-2 or TRBV6-3, with 7 bases matching TRBD1. With 8 bases clipped from V and 2 bases from J, the junction kept 9 bases outside the gene matches. Per germline, CDR1 MNHEY and CDR2 SVGEGT. The CDR3 has 14 residues. The CDR3 reads CASVRVGTAYEQYF. CDR3 DNA sequence: TGTGCCAGCGTTCGAGTCGGGACAGCCTACGAGCAGTACTTC.

V gene TRBV4-2 combines with J gene TRBJ2-3; the D call may be TRBD1 or TRBD2 (5 bases each). This CDR3 contains 15 residues. Per germline, CDR1 LGHNA and CDR2 YNFKEQ. Trimming removed 5 bases from V and 14 bases from J, with 26 bases in between. In DNA, the CDR3 is TGTGCCAGCAGCGAATCTGAAGGGGCTGGGAGATACGCGTATTTT. The encoded protein is CASSESEGAGRYAYF.

V is TRBV2 and J is TRBJ2-7, with 8 nucleotides matching TRBD1. CDR3 length: 12 amino acids. The germline V gene encodes CDR1 SNHLY and CDR2 FYNNEI. V shed 8 bases and J 7 bases; nucleotides not matched to a gene: 7. In nucleotides, the CDR3 is TGTGCCAGCTGGGACAGGCACTTGGAGCAGTACTTC. Amino acid sequence: CASWDRHLEQYF.